The 17 T cell receptor beta chains listed next were all sequenced from one sample in a study of OX40 agonist ivuxolimab in advanced cancers. Generated by immunoSEQ multiplex PCR, the TCRdb table keeps only in-frame clones and is missing some. The data show approximately 69,000 clones, around 90% seen once. The sequencing here drew on CD4+ or CD8+ T cells sorted from blood, taken in a trial of the OX40 agonist ivuxolimab. The receptors come from an adult with an advanced solid tumor such as melanoma, head and neck, liver or kidney cancer.

The J gene is TRBJ2-5, the V gene TRBV9; 7 nucleotides line up with TRBD2. The V and J ends lost 0 bases and 6 bases, in that order; junction bases with no gene match: 8. CDR1 is SGDLS, CDR2 YYNGEE, per germline. The CDR3 is 15 residues long. CDR3 amino acids: CASSVGSSGVQTQYF. DNA for the CDR3: TGTGCCAGCAGCGTAGGATCCAGCGGGGTACAGACCCAGTACTTC.

This sequence joins TRBV19 and TRBJ1-1, with 7 positions matching TRBD1. The CDR3 is 14 amino acids. J was trimmed by 0 bases and V by 4 bases; bases with no gene match: 2. Looked up from germline, CDR1 is LNHDA and CDR2 is SQIVND (reference sequence). The CDR3 DNA reads as TGTGCCAGTAGTAGGGGACAGCTGAACACTGAAGCTTTCTTT. Amino acids: CASSRGQLNTEAFF.

V is TRBV7-2 and J is TRBJ2-2; D is possibly TRBD2 (6 bases). Deletions cut 8 bases from V and 0 bases from J, with 10 bases between. Germline CDR1 is SGHTA and CDR2 is FQGNSA. This CDR3 region has 14 residues. CDR3 region: CASRRETNTGELFF. As DNA, the CDR3 is TGTGCCAGCCGGCGGGAAACGAACACCGGGGAGCTGTTTTTT.

This sequence joins TRBV6-1 and TRBJ1-5, with D perhaps TRBD1 (6 bases). The germline V gene has CDR1 MNHNS and CDR2 SASEGT. Trimming removed 4 bases from V and 10 bases from J, with 14 bases in between. The CDR3 is 13 residues long. CDR3 loop: CASSVGADIPQHF. The CDR3 DNA is TGTGCCAGCAGTGTGGGGGCCGACATTCCCCAGCATTTT.

In its sample, this clone was seen once. This chain links TRBV5-6 with TRBJ1-1; D gene uncertain. CDR1 SGHDT and CDR2 YYEEEE come from the germline V gene. V was shortened by 3 bases and J by 3 bases, with 15 bases between the two germline ends. CDR3 length: 15 residues. CDR3 protein: CASSSPGSADTEAFF. Written as DNA, the CDR3 is TGTGCCAGCAGCTCTCCGGGGTCGGCGGACACTGAAGCTTTCTTT.

The chain is built from TRBV5-8 and TRBJ1-5; D uncertain. Germline CDR1 SGHTS, CDR2 YDEGEE. The CDR3 spans 13 residues. Trimming stripped 2 bases from V and 1 base from J, with 4 bases between. The CDR3 region is CASSLWSNQPQHF. CDR3 DNA: TGTGCCAGCAGCTTATGGAGCAATCAGCCCCAGCATTTT.

The chain joins TRBV5-1 to TRBJ2-3; 12 bases line up with TRBD2. V trimming: 4 bases; J trimming: 4 bases; junction bases outside the gene matches: 4. This CDR3 is built from 15 residues. Germline loops: CDR1 SGHRS, CDR2 YFSETQ. The CDR3 loop is CASSKTSGSADTQYF. The CDR3 DNA follows: TGCGCCAGCAGCAAGACTAGCGGGAGCGCAGATACGCAGTATTTT. The variable domain in full, with the rest retrieved from reference TRBV5-1 and TRBJ2-3, is KAGVTQTPRYLIKTRGQQVTLSCSPISGHRSVSWYQQTPGQGLQFLFEYFSETQRNKGNFPGRFSGRQFSNSRSEMNVSTLELGDSALYLCASSKTSGSADTQYFGPGTRLTVL.

This sequence joins TRBV14 and TRBJ2-7; TRBD2 agrees at 13 bases. V was clipped by 3 bases and J by 6 bases; unmatched bases: 8. In germline, CDR1 is SGHDN, CDR2 FVKESK. This CDR3 contains 16 residues. In nucleotides, the CDR3 is TGTGCCAGCAGCCAGGCCGGGACTAGCGGGACCCGCGAGCAGTACTTC. This codes for CASSQAGTSGTREQYF. Full variable domain (missing parts from reference TRBV14 and TRBJ2-7): EAGVTQFPSHSVIEKGQTVTLRCDPISGHDNLYWYRRVMGKEIKFLLHFVKESKQDESGMPNNRFLAERTGGTYSTLKVQPAELEDSGVYFCASSQAGTSGTREQYFGPGTRLTVT.

The chain is built from TRBV10-3 and TRBJ1-1; 9 bases map to TRBD1. The germline V gene encodes CDR1 ENHRY and CDR2 SYGVKD. Trimming at V came to 7 bases and at J to 4 bases, leaving 7 bases not matched to a gene. The CDR3 is made up of 14 amino acids. The CDR3 reads CAIKGTGLSTEAFF. The CDR3 DNA follows: TGTGCCATCAAAGGGACAGGGTTATCCACTGAAGCTTTCTTT.

The rearrangement joins TRBV5-1 to TRBJ2-7, with 16 bases fitting TRBD2. The ends lost 4 bases at V and 6 bases at J; junction bases unmatched: 10. Germline V lookup: CDR1 SGHRS, CDR2 YFSETQ. This CDR3 region has 17 residues. The CDR3 region is CASSLGLAGGSSAEQYF. CDR3 sequence (DNA): TGCGCCAGCAGCCTGGGACTAGCGGGAGGGTCCTCCGCCGAGCAGTACTTC.

The CDR3 bases are TGTGCCAGCAGCCCGGGGGGCCGTTTTACTCTTCAGGTAACCACAGATACGCAGTATTTT. It codes for CASSPGGRFTLQVTTDTQYF. J is TRBJ2-3 and V is TRBV7-6; perhaps TRBD2 as D (7 bases). CDR1 is SGHVS and CDR2 is FNYEAQ in the germline V gene. Trimming stripped 5 bases from V and 2 bases from J, with 29 bases between. This CDR3 comprises 20 residues. Full variable domain (missing parts from reference TRBV7-6 and TRBJ2-3): GAGVSQSPRYKVTKRGQDVALRCDPISGHVSLYWYRQALGQGPEFLTYFNYEAQQDKSGLPNDRFSAERPEGSISTLTIQRTEQRDSAMYRCASSPGGRFTLQVTTDTQYFGPGTRLTVL.

The sample holds one count of this clone. This chain uses TRBV28 with TRBJ1-2, with D tentatively TRBD1 (6 bases). Trimming removed 2 bases from V and 5 bases from J, with 9 bases in between. The CDR3 runs 13 residues. CDR1 and CDR2 from the germline V gene are MDHEN and SYDVKM. This CDR3 is CASSLGGLYGYTF. Written as DNA, the CDR3 is TGTGCCAGCAGTTTAGGGGGGCTTTATGGCTACACCTTC.

The chain uses TRBV6-6 and TRBJ1-1; D is unclear. The CDR3 runs to 16 residues. V lost 6 bases, J lost 0 bases, and 17 bases lay in between. CDR1 is MNHNY, CDR2 SVGAGI, per germline (reference sequence). CDR3 sequence (DNA): TGTGCCAGCAGCCCGGACGGAGGTTACATGAACACTGAAGCTTTCTTT. It is translated as CASSPDGGYMNTEAFF.

The chain combines TRBV2 with TRBJ2-5, with TRBD1 as a possible D gene (6 bases). The CDR3 has 14 amino acids. V lost 7 bases, J lost 2 bases, and 14 bases lay in between. Germline CDR1 and CDR2: SNHLY and FYNNEI. CDR3 DNA: TGTGCCAGCACTAAAACAGGGAGACAAGAGACCCAGTACTTC. Its translation: CASTKTGRQETQYF.

A single count supports this clone. The genes are TRBV5-5 and TRBJ1-5; tentatively, D is TRBD1 (5 bases). The CDR3 loop spans 16 amino acids. Germline CDR1 is SGHKS and CDR2 is YYEKEE (reference sequence). V was shortened by 3 bases and J by 4 bases, with 17 bases between the two germline ends. This CDR3 is CASSWRAGSGNQPQHF. The CDR3 DNA follows: TGTGCCAGCAGCTGGAGGGCAGGGTCTGGGAATCAGCCCCAGCATTTT.

The chain combines TRBV7-3 with TRBJ2-1, with TRBD2 matching 10 bases. Unmatched junction bases numbered 7, after V lost 5 bases and J lost 6 bases. Germline V gene sequence: CDR1 SGHTA, CDR2 FQGTGA. The CDR3 is 15 residues long. CDR3 nucleotides: TGTGCCAGCAGCCCACTAGCGGGACTCCCCAATGAGCAGTTCTTC. Translating gives CASSPLAGLPNEQFF.

V usage is TRBV6-5 and J usage is TRBJ1-2; D perhaps matches TRBD1 (5 bases). The CDR3 totals 15 residues. V lost 2 bases to trimming and J lost 0 bases, with 10 bases between them. CDR1 and CDR2 (germline): MNHEY, SVGAGI. CDR3 sequence (DNA): TGTGCCAGCAGTTACGGGTGGGGGACTAACTATGGCTACACCTTC. This translates into CASSYGWGTNYGYTF.